Listed below are T cell receptor beta chains from one sample, sequenced in a study of T-cell reconstitution after alpha-beta-depleted transplantation in children. TCRdb re-analysed the PCR reads in MiXCR, keeping a single row per CDR3 protein. The data show 500,000 to 750,000 distinct CDR3 sequences, with about a quarter seen just once and approximately 39% held by the top ten. Sequenced here: PBMCs, sampled before TCRalphabeta/CD19-depleted stem cell transplant. The receptors were sampled from a boy under three years old with Wiskott-Aldrich syndrome, due to receive a stem cell transplant. CDR3s include the opening cysteine and the closing phenylalanine or tryptophan. D genes are given only for firm matches. Size is stated for part of the rows, as once, few or many counts, or as a class when the clone is expanded.

D gene: .; clone size: few; CDR3 length: 12; J gene: TRBJ1-5; V gene: TRBV21-1; CDR3 protein: CAREDWNQPQHF; CDR3 DNA: TGTGCCCGCGAGGACTGGAATCAGCCCCAGCATTTT
D gene: TRBD2; clone size: .; CDR3 length: 17; J gene: TRBJ2-1; V gene: TRBV7-9; CDR3 protein: CASSRTSGSLSYNEQFF; CDR3 DNA: TGTGCCAGCAGCCGGACTAGCGGGAGCCTCTCCTACAATGAGCAGTTCTTC
D gene: .; clone size: .; CDR3 length: 14; J gene: TRBJ2-1; V gene: TRBV20-1; CDR3 protein: CSAETLESYNEQFF; CDR3 DNA: TGCAGTGCTGAGACTCTAGAGTCCTACAATGAGCAGTTCTTC
D gene: TRBD1; clone size: .; CDR3 length: 16; J gene: TRBJ2-5; V gene: TRBV10-3; CDR3 protein: CAISVHTGGSVETQYF; CDR3 DNA: TGTGCCATCAGTGTACACACAGGGGGCTCGGTAGAGACCCAGTACTTC
D gene: TRBD2; clone size: few; CDR3 length: 15; J gene: TRBJ2-2; V gene: TRBV12-3/TRBV12-4; CDR3 protein: CASSWTSVYTGELFF; CDR3 DNA: TGTGCCAGCAGCTGGACTAGCGTATACACCGGGGAGCTGTTTTTT
D gene: TRBD1; clone size: .; CDR3 length: 16; J gene: TRBJ2-7; V gene: TRBV6-5; CDR3 protein: CASSYTGTGRRREQYF; CDR3 DNA: TGTGCCAGCAGTTACACCGGGACAGGGCGGCGGCGGGAGCAGTACTTC
D gene: TRBD2; clone size: few; CDR3 length: 18; J gene: TRBJ2-5; V gene: TRBV27; CDR3 protein: CASSLKPTGGGRQETQYF; CDR3 DNA: TGTGCCAGCAGCTTAAAACCTACCGGGGGGGGACGGCAAGAGACCCAGTACTTC
D gene: .; clone size: .; CDR3 length: 15; J gene: TRBJ2-7; V gene: TRBV25-1; CDR3 protein: CASSEISRQFPRKYF; CDR3 DNA: TGTGCCAGCAGTGAAATCTCCCGCCAGTTTCCTAGGAAGTACTTC
D gene: .; clone size: .; CDR3 length: 13; J gene: TRBJ1-2; V gene: TRBV20-1; CDR3 protein: CSARVTLNYGYTF; CDR3 DNA: TGCAGTGCTAGAGTGACCTTGAACTATGGCTACACCTTC
D gene: TRBD1; clone size: few; CDR3 length: 15; J gene: TRBJ2-1; V gene: TRBV20-1; CDR3 protein: CSAYRHRGPYNEQFF; CDR3 DNA: TGCAGTGCATACCGACACAGGGGGCCGTACAATGAGCAGTTCTTC
D gene: TRBD2; clone size: few; CDR3 length: 16; J gene: TRBJ2-1; V gene: TRBV4-1; CDR3 protein: CASSQLSLAEYNEQFF; CDR3 DNA: TGCGCCAGCAGCCAATTATCTCTAGCGGAATACAATGAGCAGTTCTTC
D gene: .; clone size: .; CDR3 length: 10; J gene: TRBJ1-1; V gene: TRBV29-1; CDR3 protein: CSVRGGEAFF; CDR3 DNA: TGCAGCGTAAGGGGTGGTGAAGCTTTCTTT